This TCR beta chain derives from a study of blood T cell repertoires in COVID-19. The length of the CDR3 is 14 residues. Losses at the gene ends were 3 bases for V and 4 bases for J; bases not matched to a gene: 1. The germline CDR1 and CDR2 sequences are KGHSH and LQKENI. This table comes from immunoSEQ multiplex PCR, and its TCRdb copy is limited to in-frame clones, with some not included. The sample has about 240,000 clones; around 86% are singletons. The source material was peripheral blood. This sequence originates from a man aged 30-40 years who had recovered from COVID-19. The genes are TRBV18 and TRBJ2-2; 8 bases line up with TRBD1. The CDR3 DNA is TGTGCCAGCTCACCCGGGACAGGCACCGGGGAGCTGTTTTTT. Amino acids: CASSPGTGTGELFF.